The 28 T cell receptor beta chains in this list originate from one sample, sequenced in a study of T cell repertoires in cytomegalovirus infection. TCRdb recomputed calls from the reads with MiXCR, one row per CDR3 protein. There are some 350,000 distinct CDR3 sequences in the sample; about 29% occur only once, and around 20% lies in the top ten. The antigens these receptors bind are not known. The starting material was cultured PBMCs, obtained from culture after CMV antigen stimulation. The receptors shown here come from a human donor in good health (CMV status not recorded). Some clones in this sample may be carry-over from other donors' samples.

In this sample, this clonotype turned up many times. One base away lies a much larger clone, so this may be a sequencing read error. V gene TRBV11-3 combines with J gene TRBJ1-2; 8 bases are shared with TRBD1. The CDR3 length is 13 residues. V shed 4 bases, J shed 4 bases, and the junction held 2 bases outside the gene matches. Germline V gives CDR1 SGHNT, CDR2 YENEEA. The CDR3 loop is CASSSQGGYGYTF. CDR3 sequence (DNA): TGTGCCAGCAGCTCACAGGGGGGCTATGGCTACACCTTC. The full variable domain, rest sourced from reference TRBV11-3 and TRBJ1-2, is EAGVVQSPRYKIIEKKQPVAFWCNPISGHNTLYWYLQNLGQGPELLIRYENEEAVDDSQLPKDRFSAERLKGVDSTLKIQPAELGDSAVYLCASSSQGGYGYTFGSGTRLTVV.

This rearrangement joins TRBV2 to TRBJ1-2; 9 bases map to TRBD1. CDR1 is SNHLY, CDR2 FYNNEI, per germline. V lost 6 bases, J lost 8 bases, and 10 bases stayed unmatched. This CDR3 has 14 amino acids. The CDR3 sequence: CASRKGQGSVGYTF. In DNA form, the CDR3 reads TGTGCCAGCAGGAAAGGACAGGGGTCGGTAGGCTACACCTTC. The full variable domain, in which reference TRBV2 and TRBJ1-2 provide the parts outside the CDR3, is EPEVTQTPSHQVTQMGQEVILRCVPISNHLYFYWYRQILGQKVEFLVSFYNNEISEKSEIFDDQFSVERPDGSNFTLKIRSTKLEDSAMYFCASRKGQGSVGYTFGSGTRLTVV.

This clonotype came up many times. This rearrangement joins TRBV7-2 to TRBJ2-7; D is unresolved. This CDR3 region has 13 residues. The V gene lost 0 bases and the J gene lost 3 bases, with 6 bases spanning the gap. The germline V gene has CDR1 SGHTA and CDR2 FQGNSA. The CDR3 DNA is TGTGCCAGCAGCTTAGCAGGTTTCTACGAGCAGTACTTC. This encodes CASSLAGFYEQYF.

The chain uses TRBV19 and TRBJ1-6; a weak D match, TRBD1 (5 bases). The CDR3 is 17 amino acids. CDR1 and CDR2 from the germline V gene are LNHDA and SQIVND (reference sequence). The V gene lost 3 bases and the J gene lost 0 bases, with 12 bases spanning the gap. The CDR3 sequence is CASSMDTANSYNSPLHF. The CDR3 DNA reads TGTGCCAGTAGTATGGACACCGCGAACTCCTATAATTCACCCCTCCACTTT.

The gene calls are TRBV20-1 and TRBJ1-1, with D unresolved. V lost 1 base and J 1 base, leaving 13 bases between the germline ends. Germline V gene lookup returns CDR1 DFQATT and CDR2 SNEGSKA (reference sequence). The CDR3 extends over 15 amino acids. The CDR3 DNA is TGCAGTGCTAGAGCGGGAGGCAGTGAGAACACTGAAGCTTTCTTT. This codes for CSARAGGSENTEAFF.

This clonotype was detected many times. The CDR3 region is CASSINRAMETQYF. The CDR3 DNA sequence: TGTGCCAGCAGCATAAACAGGGCCATGGAGACCCAGTACTTC. The V gene is TRBV12-3 or TRBV12-4, the J gene TRBJ2-5; D is possibly TRBD1 (6 bases). This CDR3 contains 14 residues. Trimming shortened V by 6 bases and J by 5 bases, and 16 bases separated the two germline ends.

This clonotype was detected only once. This CDR3 is CSARSGQGVETQYF. In DNA form, the CDR3 reads TGCAGTGCTAGATCTGGACAGGGAGTAGAGACCCAGTACTTC. The chain combines TRBV20-1 with TRBJ2-5; 8 nucleotides agree with TRBD1. In germline, CDR1 is DFQATT, CDR2 SNEGSKA (reference sequence). V lost 2 bases and J lost 4; bases outside the gene matches: 6. This CDR3 is built from 14 residues.

This clonotype was observed a few times. The J gene is TRBJ1-5, the V gene TRBV6-1; D gene unclear. This CDR3 region has 16 residues. V lost 5 bases and J 2 bases, leaving 16 bases between the germline ends. The germline CDR1 and CDR2 sequences are MNHNS and SASEGT. CDR3 nucleotides: TGTGCCAGCAGTCGACTTCAGGTTCTCGGCAATCAGCCCCAGCATTTT. It specifies CASSRLQVLGNQPQHF.

This sequence joins TRBV29-1 and TRBJ2-2; TRBD2 matches 7 bases. The CDR3 loop spans 14 amino acids. V lost 7 bases, J lost 6 bases, and 11 bases stayed unmatched. Germline V gene lookup returns CDR1 SQVTM and CDR2 ANQGSEA. The DNA for the CDR3 is TGCAGCGCTGAGCGCGGGGGTAGGCCCGGGGAGCTGTTTTTT. Amino acid sequence: CSAERGGRPGELFF.

The chain links TRBV6-5 to TRBJ1-1, with D perhaps matching TRBD1 (6 bases). The germline V gene has CDR1 MNHEY and CDR2 SVGAGI. V lost 7 bases, J lost 7 bases, and 10 bases lay in between. The CDR3 runs to 11 residues. The CDR3 here is CASTRGLEAFF. The CDR3 region has the DNA TGTGCCAGCACCCGGGGGCTTGAAGCTTTCTTT.

The chain recombines TRBV7-3 with TRBJ1-2, with 7 bases aligning to TRBD1. The CDR3 contains 13 residues. The ends lost 5 bases at V and 6 bases at J; junction bases unmatched: 6. Germline V CDR1 and CDR2: SGHTA, FQGTGA. CDR3 nucleotide sequence: TGTGCCAGCAGCCCGACAGGGTCGGATGGCTACACCTTC. It translates to CASSPTGSDGYTF.

V usage is TRBV11-2 and J usage is TRBJ2-6; no definite D call. Germline assignment: CDR1 SGHAT and CDR2 FQNNGV. With 5 bases removed from V and 0 bases from J, the gap between germline ends came to 8 bases. The CDR3 runs to 15 residues. CDR3 protein: CASSIVSSGANVLTF. CDR3 nucleotides: TGTGCCAGCAGCATAGTCAGCTCTGGGGCCAACGTCCTGACTTTC.

This clonotype was counted only a few times. The rearrangement uses TRBV7-9 and TRBJ1-2, with D perhaps matching TRBD1 (5 bases). CDR1 and CDR2 (germline): SEHNR, FQNEAQ (reference sequence). This CDR3 is 13 amino acids long. CDR3: CASGGEPNYGYTF. CDR3 nucleotides: TGTGCAAGCGGGGGGGAACCCAACTATGGCTACACCTTC.

This clonotype occurred many times. The chain couples TRBV7-2 to TRBJ1-2; D gene uncertain. Looked up from germline, CDR1 is SGHTA and CDR2 is FQGNSA. This CDR3 is built from 16 residues. Trimming removed 3 bases at V and 7 bases at J, with 21 bases between. This chain's CDR3 is CASSLSGSGLTGGYTF. CDR3 DNA sequence: TGTGCCAGCAGCTTGTCTGGATCGGGCCTAACCGGTGGCTACACCTTC.

V and J are TRBV7-9 and TRBJ1-2, with TRBD1 matching over 7 bases. Germline-derived CDR1 and CDR2 are SEHNR and FQNEAQ (reference sequence). The CDR3 extends over 18 amino acids. J was trimmed by 6 bases and V by 2 bases; bases with no gene match: 18. DNA for the CDR3: TGTGCCAGCAGCTTAATTCAGGGGGGCGAGCGAAGTAAGGATGGCTACACCTTC. Translated: CASSLIQGGERSKDGYTF. The variable domain in full, completed from reference TRBV7-9 and TRBJ1-2, reads DTGVSQNPRHKITKRGQNVTFRCDPISEHNRLYWYRQTLGQGPEFLTYFQNEAQLEKSRLLSDRFSAERPKGSFSTLEIQRTEQGDSAMYLCASSLIQGGERSKDGYTFGSGTRLTVV.

This clonotype came up many times. The V call is TRBV28, the J call TRBJ1-1; D remains ambiguous. Germline assignment: CDR1 MDHEN and CDR2 SYDVKM. The CDR3 is made up of 14 amino acids. V was pared by 1 base and J by 5 bases, with 11 bases between. The CDR3 DNA is TGTGCCAGCAGTTTATTCTACACGATGACTGAAGCTTTCTTT. Translated, it gives CASSLFYTMTEAFF. The variable domain in full, completed from reference TRBV28 and TRBJ1-1, reads DVKVTQSSRYLVKRTGEKVFLECVQDMDHENMFWYRQDPGLGLRLIYFSYDVKMKEKGDIPEGYSVSREKKERFSLILESASTNQTSMYLCASSLFYTMTEAFFGQGTRLTVV.

This clonotype was observed a handful of times. V gene TRBV2 combines with J gene TRBJ2-3; TRBD2 agrees at 7 bases. Germline V gene lookup returns CDR1 SNHLY and CDR2 FYNNEI. The CDR3 totals 14 residues. The trim removed 3 bases at V and 2 bases at J, leaving 2 bases unmatched. The CDR3 sequence: CASSEGGYTDTQYF. The CDR3, as DNA: TGTGCCAGCAGTGAGGGGGGGTACACAGATACGCAGTATTTT.

This clonotype was picked up a small number of times. The chain uses TRBV19 and TRBJ2-1, with TRBD2 matching over 13 bases. The length of the CDR3 is 14 residues. The germline V gene has CDR1 LNHDA and CDR2 SQIVND (reference sequence). With V trimmed by 6 bases and J by 7 bases, 3 bases remained unmatched. The CDR3 sequence: CASSRGLAGNEQFF. CDR3 DNA sequence: TGTGCCAGTAGCAGGGGACTAGCGGGAAATGAGCAGTTCTTC.

The chain couples TRBV12-5 to TRBJ1-1, with 8 bases identical to TRBD1. The CDR3 is made up of 15 amino acids. CDR1 is LGHNT and CDR2 is FRNRAP in the germline V gene. The V segment lost 9 bases and the J segment 1 base; nucleotides outside the gene matches: 10. The CDR3 nucleotides are TGTGCTAGCTATGATACCGGGACAGGGAACACTGAAGCTTTCTTT. Protein sequence: CASYDTGTGNTEAFF.

By sample fraction, this clonotype is medium-sized. The chain is built from TRBV7-2 and TRBJ1-5, with D perhaps TRBD1 (6 bases). CDR1 is SGHTA, CDR2 FQGNSA, per germline. With 5 bases removed from V and 4 bases from J, the gap between germline ends came to 15 bases. This CDR3 is 15 amino acids long. CDR3 in DNA: TGTGCCAGCAGCCGGCAGGACAGCCGGAATCAGCCCCAGCATTTT. This encodes CASSRQDSRNQPQHF.

The chain carries TRBV5-4 and TRBJ1-3, with unresolved D. Looked up from germline, CDR1 is SGHNT and CDR2 is YYREEE (reference sequence). This CDR3 contains 12 residues. Deletions cut 4 bases from V and 4 bases from J, with 6 bases between. CDR3 loop: CASSGQGNTIYF. DNA of the CDR3: TGTGCCAGCAGCGGGCAGGGAAACACCATATATTTT.

This clonotype was detected many times. The rearrangement links TRBV7-9 to TRBJ1-1, with D uncertain. This CDR3 is built from 13 residues. Germline CDR1 SEHNR, CDR2 FQNEAQ (reference sequence). The V and J ends lost 7 bases and 2 bases respectively, with 11 bases between them. CDR3 region: CASTFGVNTEAFF. DNA for the CDR3: TGTGCCAGCACCTTCGGGGTAAACACTGAAGCTTTCTTT.

The CDR3 sequence: CASGRDYEQYF. The CDR3 DNA reads TGTGCCAGCGGCAGAGACTACGAGCAGTACTTC. The J gene is TRBJ2-7, the V gene TRBV6-5; D call uncertain. The CDR3 spans 11 residues. The germline V gene has CDR1 MNHEY and CDR2 SVGAGI. The V and J ends lost 8 bases and 3 bases respectively, with 8 bases between them.

The V call is TRBV6-5, the J call TRBJ1-3; perhaps TRBD1 as D (5 bases). V gave up 6 bases and J gave up 1 base, with 16 bases separating them. CDR3 length: 16 residues. Per the germline V gene, CDR1 is MNHEY and CDR2 is SVGAGI. CDR3 DNA: TGTGCCAGCAGCCCAACCGGGACCAATTCTGGAAACACCATATATTTT. It is translated as CASSPTGTNSGNTIYF.

The genes are TRBV3-1 and TRBJ1-1; possible D gene TRBD1, 5 bases. The CDR3 runs 12 residues. Trimming cost V 4 bases and J 6 bases, with 9 bases left between them. Germline V CDR1 and CDR2: LGHDT, YNNKEL (reference sequence). The CDR3 sequence is CASSLGTAEAFF. The CDR3 coding sequence is TGTGCCAGCAGCCTGGGGACGGCTGAAGCTTTCTTT.

This clonotype has a single count. The chain is built from TRBV19 and TRBJ2-4; 8 nucleotides align to TRBD1. CDR1 is LNHDA, CDR2 SQIVND, per germline (reference sequence). CDR3 length: 14 residues. The trim removed 6 bases at V and 5 bases at J, leaving 6 bases unmatched. This CDR3 reads CASRAGQVENIQYF. For the CDR3, the DNA is TGTGCCAGTAGGGCGGGACAGGTAGAAAACATTCAGTACTTC.

This clonotype occurred a few times. The chain combines TRBV19 with TRBJ1-1; no clear D gene. CDR3 length: 13 residues. The germline gives CDR1 LNHDA, CDR2 SQIVND (reference sequence). The V end was cut by 5 bases, the J end by 0 bases, with 7 bases between. This chain's CDR3 is CASSSYLNTEAFF. For the CDR3, the DNA is TGTGCCAGTAGTTCGTACTTGAACACTGAAGCTTTCTTT.

About this clonotype itself: A much larger clonotype is one base distant, so this may be a read error. The chain recombines TRBV6-1 with TRBJ2-3; 7 nucleotides align to TRBD2. Germline V gene data show CDR1 as MNHNS and CDR2 as SASEGT. V gave up 6 bases and J gave up 0 bases; unmatched junction bases: 3. The CDR3 totals 14 residues. The CDR3 DNA is TGTGCCAGCAGCGCGGGGGACAGCACAGATACGCAGTATTTT. It codes for CASSAGDSTDTQYF.